The next 18 T cell receptor beta chains were all read from a single sample in a study of read filtering for tumor transcriptome and immune sequencing. From about 400 ng of RNA, a library with molecular barcoded alpha/delta and beta/gamma adaptors was made. TCRdb used MiXCR to reprocess the reads, holding one entry per CDR3 protein. The repertoire has under 80,000 distinct CDR3 sequences, approximately 20% of them found once; the top ten carry about 14%. Sequenced: a population of CD138-negative cells sorted from bone marrow. All receptors come from a donor aged 40 or older with multiple myeloma.

V is TRBV7-2 and J is TRBJ2-7; the match to TRBD2 covers 11 bases. Germline values: CDR1 SGHTA, CDR2 FQGNSA. The CDR3 extends over 16 amino acids. The junction had 15 bases not matched to a gene; V was cut back by 5 bases and J by 9 bases. CDR3 protein: CASSQTPPLAGGAQYF. The CDR3 DNA sequence: TGTGCCAGCAGCCAAACCCCCCCTCTAGCGGGAGGTGCGCAGTACTTC.

A word on this clonotype: A much larger clone differs by one base, so this may be a read error. This chain joins TRBV11-2 and TRBJ2-5; D is possibly TRBD2 (7 bases). CDR1 and CDR2 from the germline V gene are SGHAT and FQNNGV. V lost 5 bases to trimming and J lost 4 bases, with 11 bases between them. The CDR3 loop spans 13 amino acids. CDR3 nucleotide sequence: TGTGCCAGCAGCGGGGGGGCAAGAGAGACCCAGTACTTC. Its protein is CASSGGARETQYF.

This clonotype was found many times. DNA for the CDR3: TGTGCCAGCAGTTTAGGGGGCAGGGTCGAAAAACTGTTTTTT. As protein: CASSLGGRVEKLFF. This chain links TRBV12-3 or TRBV12-4 with TRBJ1-4; D possibly corresponds to TRBD1 (5 bases). The CDR3 is made up of 14 amino acids. Trimming shortened V by 1 base and J by 8 bases, and 11 bases separated the two germline ends.

J is TRBJ2-1 and V is TRBV7-6; D possibly corresponds to TRBD2 (5 bases). V was trimmed by 5 bases and J by 5 bases, leaving 16 bases between them. There are 15 residues in the CDR3. The germline gives CDR1 SGHVS, CDR2 FNYEAQ. In DNA form, the CDR3 reads TGTGCCAGCAGCCCACCGGGAAAGACGAACAATGAGCAGTTCTTC. Its translation is CASSPPGKTNNEQFF. The whole variable domain, filled in from reference TRBV7-6 and TRBJ2-1, reads GAGVSQSPRYKVTKRGQDVALRCDPISGHVSLYWYRQALGQGPEFLTYFNYEAQQDKSGLPNDRFSAERPEGSISTLTIQRTEQRDSAMYRCASSPPGKTNNEQFFGPGTRLTVL.

This clonotype was counted many times. The CDR3 reads CASSPEGDEKLFF. For the CDR3, the DNA is TGTGCCAGCAGCCCGGAGGGGGATGAAAAACTGTTTTTT. V gene TRBV7-9 combines with J gene TRBJ1-4, with D possibly matching TRBD1 (6 bases). V lost 5 bases to trimming and J lost 6 bases, with 10 bases between them. CDR1 and CDR2 (germline): SEHNR, FQNEAQ (reference sequence). The CDR3 runs 13 residues.

The table lists this clonotype with many counts. The chain links TRBV20-1 to TRBJ2-5; weak D call: TRBD1 (5 bases). The length of the CDR3 is 12 residues. CDR1 and CDR2 (germline): DFQATT, SNEGSKA (reference sequence). Between the trimmed V and J ends, which lost 6 bases and 1 base, there was a span of 9 bases. CDR3 nucleotide sequence: TGCAGTGCCGGACACCTCCAAGAGACCCAGTACTTC. This codes for CSAGHLQETQYF.

This clonotype was recorded at least ten times. The CDR3 here is CASSLAKSGAREAEQFF. The CDR3 bases are TGTGCCAGCAGCTTAGCAAAATCAGGGGCTAGGGAAGCTGAGCAGTTCTTC. The genes are TRBV7-9 and TRBJ2-1; possibly TRBD1 for D (6 bases). Trimming shortened V by 0 bases and J by 9 bases, and 21 bases separated the two germline ends. CDR1 is SEHNR and CDR2 is FQNEAQ in the germline V gene (reference sequence). The CDR3 spans 17 residues. The whole variable domain, remainder taken from reference TRBV7-9 and TRBJ2-1, is DTGVSQNPRHKITKRGQNVTFRCDPISEHNRLYWYRQTLGQGPEFLTYFQNEAQLEKSRLLSDRFSAERPKGSFSTLEIQRTEQGDSAMYLCASSLAKSGAREAEQFFGPGTRLTVL.

This clonotype was observed at least ten times. This rearrangement joins TRBV15 to TRBJ2-3, with a weak D call TRBD1 (5 bases). This CDR3 is built from 16 residues. Germline V gene lookup returns CDR1 LNHNV and CDR2 YYDKDF (reference sequence). The ends were cut back, 1 base at V and 3 bases at J, with 14 bases in the middle. CDR3 sequence (DNA): TGTGCCACCAGCAGAGGGATGGCCAGGGTGACAGATACGCAGTATTTT. Its protein is CATSRGMARVTDTQYF.

This clonotype has ten or more counts. The V and J genes are TRBV11-2 and TRBJ2-5, with 8 nucleotides matching TRBD1. Trimming removed 1 base from V and 4 bases from J; junction bases left unmatched: 5. The CDR3 is 15 amino acids. The V gene's germline CDR1 is SGHAT and CDR2 FQNNGV. The CDR3 is CASSLGWTGSETQYF. The CDR3 bases are TGTGCCAGCAGCTTAGGTTGGACAGGGTCAGAGACCCAGTACTTC.

Note on this clonotype: The junction shows a germline mismatch at one end, possibly a read error. The CDR3 region is CSVSYIGVEQSF. The CDR3 DNA reads as TGTTCCGTCAGTTATATTGGAGTCGAGCAGTCCTTC. V is TRBV10-3 and J is TRBJ2-1; no clear D. The germline V gene has CDR1 ENHRY and CDR2 SYGVKD. This CDR3 comprises 12 residues.

The table lists this clonotype with many counts. J is TRBJ1-6 and V is TRBV14; 7 nucleotides match TRBD1. Germline V gives CDR1 SGHDN, CDR2 FVKESK. V lost 0 bases, J lost 6 bases, and 2 bases stayed unmatched. This CDR3 contains 15 residues. The chain's CDR3 is CASSQEGTANSPLHF. In DNA, the CDR3 is TGTGCCAGCAGCCAAGAAGGGACAGCTAATTCACCCCTCCACTTT.

Comments on this clonotype: A read error is likely here: a far larger clone is one base away. This chain uses TRBV6-1 with TRBJ2-1; 7 bases are shared with TRBD2. The length of the CDR3 is 16 residues. CDR1 is MNHNS and CDR2 is SASEGT in the germline V gene. The ends lost 5 bases at V and 9 bases at J; junction bases unmatched: 16. As DNA, the CDR3 is TGTGCCAGCAGTTACGGTGGGGGAGGGAGGTTCGGTGAGCAGTTCTTC. Translating it yields CASSYGGGGRFGEQFF.

At least ten counts were recorded for this clonotype. The genes are TRBV29-1 and TRBJ2-5; D is uncertain. Germline CDR1 SQVTM, CDR2 ANQGSEA. The CDR3 is 12 amino acids. The ends were cut back, 4 bases at V and 4 bases at J, with 10 bases in the middle. The CDR3 reads CSVVRALETQYF. CDR3 DNA sequence: TGCAGCGTTGTACGGGCCCTAGAGACCCAGTACTTC.

This clonotype occurred once. A far larger clone is just one base off, so this is likely a read error. The chain has TRBV6-1 and TRBJ2-3; D is undetermined. CDR3 length: 14 amino acids. Germline assignment: CDR1 MNHNS and CDR2 SASEGT. Trimming took 8 bases from V and 4 from J, leaving 16 bases between them. The CDR3 DNA is TGTGCCAGCGCCCCCGGGCCACACGCAGATACGCAGTATTTT. Translation: CASAPGPHADTQYF.

Regarding this clonotype: This may come from a read error, since a much larger clone is one base off. V is TRBV30 and J is TRBJ2-3; perhaps TRBD1 as D (6 bases). Germline values: CDR1 GTSNPN, CDR2 SVGIG (reference sequence). V lost 0 bases and J lost 4, with 14 bases in between. The CDR3 runs to 15 residues. The CDR3, as DNA: TGTGCCTGGAGTGTCACAGGGATTAGCTCAGATACGCAGTATTTT. Encoded protein: CAWSVTGISSDTQYF.

With respect to this clonotype: The junction departs from germline at one end; a sequencing error may be responsible. This sequence joins TRBV7-2 and TRBJ2-1; 9 bases fit TRBD2. The CDR3 has 18 amino acids. CDR1 SGHTA and CDR2 FQGNSA come from the germline V gene. The CDR3 region has the DNA TGTGACAGCAGCACTAGGCAGCGGGGGGCAGGGTGGTACAATGAACAGTTCTTC. Its translation: CDSSTRQRGAGWYNEQFF.

This clonotype came up many times. The rearrangement joins TRBV19 to TRBJ2-1, with a possible D match to TRBD1 (5 bases). V was cut by 3 bases and J by 6 bases, with 15 bases left in between. Per germline, CDR1 LNHDA and CDR2 SQIVND (reference sequence). This CDR3 comprises 15 residues. In nucleotides, the CDR3 is TGTGCCAGTAGTATTACTGAGGCTAGGGGCAATGAGCAGTTCTTC. Amino acid sequence: CASSITEARGNEQFF.

The table lists this clonotype with many counts. The V gene is TRBV10-1, the J gene TRBJ2-1; D gene unclear. Trimming took off 3 bases at V and 5 bases at J, with 8 bases between the two ends. Germline values: CDR1 WNHNN, CDR2 SYGVQD (reference sequence). The CDR3 contains 13 residues. CDR3 sequence reads: CASSDTNNNEQFF. As DNA, the CDR3 is TGCGCCAGCAGTGATACGAATAACAATGAGCAGTTCTTC.